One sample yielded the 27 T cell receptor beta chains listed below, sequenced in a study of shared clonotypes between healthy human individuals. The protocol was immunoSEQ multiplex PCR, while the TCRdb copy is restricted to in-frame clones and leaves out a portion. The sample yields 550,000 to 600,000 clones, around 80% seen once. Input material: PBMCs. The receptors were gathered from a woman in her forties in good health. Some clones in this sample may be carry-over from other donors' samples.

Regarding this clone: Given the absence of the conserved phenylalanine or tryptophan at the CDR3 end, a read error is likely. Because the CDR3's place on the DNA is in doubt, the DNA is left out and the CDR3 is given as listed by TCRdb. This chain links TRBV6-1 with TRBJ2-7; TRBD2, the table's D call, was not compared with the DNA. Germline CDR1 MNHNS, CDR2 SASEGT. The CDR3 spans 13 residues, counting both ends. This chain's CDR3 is CASSETGGRLADI.

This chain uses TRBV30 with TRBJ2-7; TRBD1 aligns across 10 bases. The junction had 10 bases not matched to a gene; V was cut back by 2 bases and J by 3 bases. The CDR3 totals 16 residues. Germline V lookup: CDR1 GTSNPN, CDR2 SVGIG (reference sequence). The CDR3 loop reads CAWSLPRTGGNYEQYF. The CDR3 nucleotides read TGTGCCTGGAGTTTACCCCGGACAGGGGGGAACTACGAGCAGTACTTC.

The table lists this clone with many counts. CDR3 nucleotide sequence: TGTGCCTGGAGCCTTGGGACTAGCGGAGCCGGGGATACGCAGTATTTT. Translation gives CAWSLGTSGAGDTQYF. V usage is TRBV30 and J usage is TRBJ2-3; TRBD2 agrees at 11 bases. V was pared by 3 bases and J by 6 bases, with 11 bases of the junction left unmatched. The V gene's germline CDR1 is GTSNPN and CDR2 SVGIG (reference sequence). The CDR3 runs to 16 residues. The whole variable domain, remainder taken from reference TRBV30 and TRBJ2-3, is SQTIHQWPATLVQPVGSPLSLECTVEGTSNPNLYWYRQAAGRGLQLLFYSVGIGQISSEVPQNLSASRPQDRQFILSSKKLLLSDSGFYLCAWSLGTSGAGDTQYFGPGTRLTVL.

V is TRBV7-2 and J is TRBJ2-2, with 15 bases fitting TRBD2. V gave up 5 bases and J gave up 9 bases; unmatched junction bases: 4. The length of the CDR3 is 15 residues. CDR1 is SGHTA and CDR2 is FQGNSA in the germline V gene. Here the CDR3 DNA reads TGTGCCAGCAGCCCCGGGACTAGCGGGGGGAGGGAGCTGTTTTTT. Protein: CASSPGTSGGRELFF. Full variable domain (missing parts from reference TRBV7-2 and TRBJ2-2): GAGVSQSPSNKVTEKGKDVELRCDPISGHTALYWYRQSLGQGLEFLIYFQGNSAPDKSGLPSDRFSAERTGGSVSTLTIQRTQQEDSAVYLCASSPGTSGGRELFFGEGSRLTVL.

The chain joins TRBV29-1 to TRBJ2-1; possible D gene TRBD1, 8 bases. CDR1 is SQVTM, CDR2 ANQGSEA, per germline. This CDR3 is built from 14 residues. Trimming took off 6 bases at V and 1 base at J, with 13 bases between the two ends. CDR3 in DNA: TGCAGCGTCGTACAGGGGGGGTCCTACAATGAGCAGTTCTTC. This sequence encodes CSVVQGGSYNEQFF.

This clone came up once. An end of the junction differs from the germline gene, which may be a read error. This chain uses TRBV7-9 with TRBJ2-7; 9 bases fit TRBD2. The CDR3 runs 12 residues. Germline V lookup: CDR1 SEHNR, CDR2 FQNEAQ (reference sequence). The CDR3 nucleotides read TGTGCCAGCAGCGCCCCGCAGGGAGCGGGAGGTTTC. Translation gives CASSAPQGAGGF.

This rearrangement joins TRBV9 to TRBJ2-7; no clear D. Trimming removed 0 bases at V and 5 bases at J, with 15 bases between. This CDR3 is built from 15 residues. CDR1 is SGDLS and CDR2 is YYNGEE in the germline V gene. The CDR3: CASSVAGSLGNEQYF. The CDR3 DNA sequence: TGTGCCAGCAGCGTAGCCGGGTCGTTGGGCAACGAGCAGTACTTC.

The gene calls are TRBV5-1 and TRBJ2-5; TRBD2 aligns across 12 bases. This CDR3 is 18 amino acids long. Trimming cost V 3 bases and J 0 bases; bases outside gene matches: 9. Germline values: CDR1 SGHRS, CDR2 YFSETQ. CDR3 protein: CASSSGLAGTRYQETQYF. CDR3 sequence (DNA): TGCGCCAGCAGCTCCGGACTAGCGGGAACACGGTACCAAGAGACCCAGTACTTC.

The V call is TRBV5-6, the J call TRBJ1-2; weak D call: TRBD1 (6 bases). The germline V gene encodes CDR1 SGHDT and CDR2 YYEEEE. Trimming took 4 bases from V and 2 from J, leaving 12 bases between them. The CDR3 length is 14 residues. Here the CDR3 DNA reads TGTGCCAGCAGCCTCGGGGGCCAAAACTATGGCTACACCTTC. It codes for CASSLGGQNYGYTF.

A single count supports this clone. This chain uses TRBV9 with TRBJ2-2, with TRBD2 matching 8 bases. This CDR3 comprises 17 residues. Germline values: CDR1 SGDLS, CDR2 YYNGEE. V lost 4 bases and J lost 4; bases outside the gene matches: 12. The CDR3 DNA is TGTGCCAGCAGCCCAAGGGGAGGGCTAGCGGGCACCGGGGAGCTGTTTTTT. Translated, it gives CASSPRGGLAGTGELFF.

The CDR3 nucleotides read TGCGCCAGCGGCGCCTCCTACAATGAGCAGTTCTTC. It codes for CASGASYNEQFF. This chain uses TRBV10-2 with TRBJ2-1; no clear D. In germline, CDR1 is WSHSY, CDR2 SAAADI. This CDR3 spans 12 amino acids. V was clipped by 8 bases and J by 0 bases, with 5 bases between them.

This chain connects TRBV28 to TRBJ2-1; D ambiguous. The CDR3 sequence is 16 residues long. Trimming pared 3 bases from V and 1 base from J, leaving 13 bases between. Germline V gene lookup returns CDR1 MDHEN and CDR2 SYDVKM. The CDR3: CASSFSPRHSYNEQFF. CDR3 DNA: TGTGCCAGCAGTTTCAGCCCACGTCATTCCTACAATGAGCAGTTCTTC.

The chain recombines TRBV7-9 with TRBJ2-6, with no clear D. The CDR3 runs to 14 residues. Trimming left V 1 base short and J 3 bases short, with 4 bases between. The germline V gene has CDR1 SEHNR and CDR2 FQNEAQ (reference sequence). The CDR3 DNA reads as TGTGCCAGCAGCTTAGTGGGTGGGGCCAACGTCCTGACTTTC. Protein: CASSLVGGANVLTF.

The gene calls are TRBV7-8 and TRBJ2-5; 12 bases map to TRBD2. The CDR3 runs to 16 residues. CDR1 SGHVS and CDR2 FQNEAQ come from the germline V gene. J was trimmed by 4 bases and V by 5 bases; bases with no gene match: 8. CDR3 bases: TGTGCCAGCAGCCAGCCTAGCGGGAGGGCCCTAGAGACCCAGTACTTC. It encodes CASSQPSGRALETQYF.

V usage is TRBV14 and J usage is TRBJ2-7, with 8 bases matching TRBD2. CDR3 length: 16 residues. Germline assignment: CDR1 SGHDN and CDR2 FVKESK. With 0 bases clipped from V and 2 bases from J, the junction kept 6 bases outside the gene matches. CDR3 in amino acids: CASSQDLAGEPYEQYF. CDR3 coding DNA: TGTGCCAGCAGCCAAGATCTAGCGGGCGAGCCCTACGAGCAGTACTTC.

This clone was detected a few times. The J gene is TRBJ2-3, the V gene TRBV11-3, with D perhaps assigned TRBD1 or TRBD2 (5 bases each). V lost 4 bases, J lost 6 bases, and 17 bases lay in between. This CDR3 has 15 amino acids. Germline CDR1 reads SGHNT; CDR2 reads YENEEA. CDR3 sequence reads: CASSSGPQPLDTQYF. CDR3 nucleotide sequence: TGTGCCAGCAGCTCGGGACCCCAGCCTCTGGATACGCAGTATTTT.

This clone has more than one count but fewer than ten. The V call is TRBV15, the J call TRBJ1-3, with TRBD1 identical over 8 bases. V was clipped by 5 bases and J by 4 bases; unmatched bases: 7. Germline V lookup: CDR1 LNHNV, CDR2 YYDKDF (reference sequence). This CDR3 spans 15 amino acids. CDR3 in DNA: TGTGCCACCAGCTGGGCCAGGGGGCCAGGAAACACCATATATTTT. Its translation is CATSWARGPGNTIYF.

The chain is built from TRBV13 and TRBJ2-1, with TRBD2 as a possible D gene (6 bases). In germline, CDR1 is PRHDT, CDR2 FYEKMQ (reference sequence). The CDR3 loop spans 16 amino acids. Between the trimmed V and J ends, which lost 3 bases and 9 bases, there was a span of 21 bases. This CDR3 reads CASSLRSGLTLLEQFF. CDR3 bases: TGTGCCAGCAGCTTGAGGTCCGGACTAACTCTCCTTGAGCAGTTCTTC.

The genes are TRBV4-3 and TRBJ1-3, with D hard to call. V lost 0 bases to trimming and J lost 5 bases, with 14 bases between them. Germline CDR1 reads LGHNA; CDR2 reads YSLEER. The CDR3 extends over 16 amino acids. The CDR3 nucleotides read TGCGCCAGCAGCCAAGATCGTAACAACCCTCGAAACACCATATATTTT. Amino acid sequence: CASSQDRNNPRNTIYF.

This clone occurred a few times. The CDR3 nucleotides read TGTGCCAGCAGTTCATACAGGGGGATGGGGTATGGCTACACCTTC. Protein: CASSSYRGMGYGYTF. J is TRBJ1-2 and V is TRBV28, with TRBD1 matching 8 bases. The V gene's germline CDR1 is MDHEN and CDR2 SYDVKM. This CDR3 contains 15 residues. V lost 4 bases, J lost 5 bases, and 9 bases stayed unmatched.

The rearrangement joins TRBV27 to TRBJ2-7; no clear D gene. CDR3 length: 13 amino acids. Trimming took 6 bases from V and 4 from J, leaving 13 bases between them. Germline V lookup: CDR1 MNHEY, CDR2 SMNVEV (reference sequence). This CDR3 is CASRQYGPYEQYF. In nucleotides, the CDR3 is TGTGCCAGCAGGCAATATGGACCTTACGAGCAGTACTTC.

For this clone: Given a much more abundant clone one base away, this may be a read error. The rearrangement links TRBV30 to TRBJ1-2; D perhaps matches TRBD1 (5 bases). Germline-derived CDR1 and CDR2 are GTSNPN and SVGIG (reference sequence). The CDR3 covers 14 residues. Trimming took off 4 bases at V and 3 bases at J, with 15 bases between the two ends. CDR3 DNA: TGTGCCTGGACCGGGGACGGTCTCTACTATGGCTACACCTTC. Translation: CAWTGDGLYYGYTF. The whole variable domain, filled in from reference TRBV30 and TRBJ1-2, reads SQTIHQWPATLVQPVGSPLSLECTVEGTSNPNLYWYRQAAGRGLQLLFYSVGIGQISSEVPQNLSASRPQDRQFILSSKKLLLSDSGFYLCAWTGDGLYYGYTFGSGTRLTVV.

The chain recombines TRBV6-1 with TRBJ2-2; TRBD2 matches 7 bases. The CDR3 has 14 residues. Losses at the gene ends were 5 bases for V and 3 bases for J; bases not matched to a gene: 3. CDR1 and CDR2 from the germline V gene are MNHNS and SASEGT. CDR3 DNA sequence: TGTGCCAGCAGTCTGGGGAGGGACACCGGGGAGCTGTTTTTT. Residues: CASSLGRDTGELFF.

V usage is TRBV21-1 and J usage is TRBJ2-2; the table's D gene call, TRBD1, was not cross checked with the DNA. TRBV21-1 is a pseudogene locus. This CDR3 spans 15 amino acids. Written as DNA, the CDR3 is TGTGCCAGCAGCAAATGGATCAGGGTAGCCGGGGAGCTGTTTTTT. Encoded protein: CASSKWIRVAGELFF.

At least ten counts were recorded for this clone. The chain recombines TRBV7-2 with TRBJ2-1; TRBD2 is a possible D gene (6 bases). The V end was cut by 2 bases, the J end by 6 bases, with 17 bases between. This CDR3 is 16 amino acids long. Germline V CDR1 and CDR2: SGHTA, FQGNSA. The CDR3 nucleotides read TGTGCCAGCAGCTTAAACGCCCCTAGCGTCGGCAATGAGCAGTTCTTC. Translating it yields CASSLNAPSVGNEQFF. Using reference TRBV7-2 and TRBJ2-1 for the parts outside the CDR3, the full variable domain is GAGVSQSPSNKVTEKGKDVELRCDPISGHTALYWYRQSLGQGLEFLIYFQGNSAPDKSGLPSDRFSAERTGGSVSTLTIQRTQQEDSAVYLCASSLNAPSVGNEQFFGPGTRLTVL.

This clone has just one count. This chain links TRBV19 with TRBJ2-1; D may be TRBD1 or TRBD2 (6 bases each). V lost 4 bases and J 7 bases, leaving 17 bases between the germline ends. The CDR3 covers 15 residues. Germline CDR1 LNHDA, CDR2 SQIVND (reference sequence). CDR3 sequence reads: CASSTWTAEGNEQFF. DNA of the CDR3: TGTGCCAGTAGTACCTGGACAGCGGAGGGGAATGAGCAGTTCTTC.

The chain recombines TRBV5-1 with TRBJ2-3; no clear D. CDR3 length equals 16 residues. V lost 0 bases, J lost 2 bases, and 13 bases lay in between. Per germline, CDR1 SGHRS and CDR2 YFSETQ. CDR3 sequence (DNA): TGCGCCAGCAGCTTGGTCCCCACCGATGTCACAGATACGCAGTATTTT. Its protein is CASSLVPTDVTDTQYF.